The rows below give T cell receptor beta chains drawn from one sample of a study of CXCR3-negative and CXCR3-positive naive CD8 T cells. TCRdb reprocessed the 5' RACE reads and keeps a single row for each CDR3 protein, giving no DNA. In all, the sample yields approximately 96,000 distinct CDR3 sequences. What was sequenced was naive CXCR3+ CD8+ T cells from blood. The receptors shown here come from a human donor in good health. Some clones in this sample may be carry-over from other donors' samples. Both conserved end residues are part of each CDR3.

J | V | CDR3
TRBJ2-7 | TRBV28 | CASSPRDSVDYEQYF
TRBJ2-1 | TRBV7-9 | CASSLSTGDNEQFF
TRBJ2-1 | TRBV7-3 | CASSFVANSYNEQFF
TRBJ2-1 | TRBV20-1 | CSARDSGGSYNEHLF
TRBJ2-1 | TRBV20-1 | CSARDTSGRDEQFF
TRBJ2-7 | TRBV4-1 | CASSQDWQSSYEQYF
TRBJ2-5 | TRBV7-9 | CASTTRQQEAQYF
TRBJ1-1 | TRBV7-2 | CASSPSGGPKMNTEAFF
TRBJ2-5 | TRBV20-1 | CSARDREDIQETQYF
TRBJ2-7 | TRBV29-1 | CSVEFLVYEQYF
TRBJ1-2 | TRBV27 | CASSLKAYSYGYTF
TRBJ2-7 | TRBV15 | CATSRDDRGPYEQYF
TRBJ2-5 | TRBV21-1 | CASNPIQETQYF
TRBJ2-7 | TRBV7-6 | CASSLAQGLAYEQYF
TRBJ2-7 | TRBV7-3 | CASSLSGGAYEQYF
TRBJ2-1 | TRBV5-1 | CASSLLPSGQSRNEQFF
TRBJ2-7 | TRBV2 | CASSEGRDLTYEQYF
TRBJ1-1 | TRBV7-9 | CASSPTGITEAFF
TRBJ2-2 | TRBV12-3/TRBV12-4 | CASSFWENTGELFF
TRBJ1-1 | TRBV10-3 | CAISESTLGMNTEAFF
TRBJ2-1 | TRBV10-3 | CAISEVDGSSYNEQFF
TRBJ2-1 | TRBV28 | CASMVAGGAYNEQFF
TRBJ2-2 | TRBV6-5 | CASTVGQSTGELFF
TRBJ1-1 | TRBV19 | CASRKDGVNTEAFF
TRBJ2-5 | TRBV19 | CASRDSGTDQETQYF
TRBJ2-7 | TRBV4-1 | CASSQDPGRTYEQYF
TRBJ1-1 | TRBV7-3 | CASSLGGEGTEAFF
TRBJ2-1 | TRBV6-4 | CASSEREGPNEQFF
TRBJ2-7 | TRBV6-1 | CASSEGQAGGAYEQYF
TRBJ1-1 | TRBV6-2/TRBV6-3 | CASSFYGNTEAFF
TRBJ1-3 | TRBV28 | CASSPTSWRGQGNTIYF
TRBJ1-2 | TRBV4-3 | CASSQDSGRGYGYTF
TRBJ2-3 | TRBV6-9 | CARPLTGGLASTDTQYF
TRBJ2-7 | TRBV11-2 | CASSPGGRGYEQYF
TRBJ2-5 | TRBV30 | CAWSYGRREQEETQYF
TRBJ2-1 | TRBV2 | CASSDPTDQSSYNEQFF
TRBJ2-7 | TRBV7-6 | CASSLEAEQYF
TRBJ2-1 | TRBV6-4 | CASSGGSGGAMMNEQFF
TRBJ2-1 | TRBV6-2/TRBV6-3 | CASSYHPKEVYYNEQFF
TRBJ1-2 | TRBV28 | CASILTPTGDPGRGYTF
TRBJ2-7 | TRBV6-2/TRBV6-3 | CASMVSFSTYEQYF
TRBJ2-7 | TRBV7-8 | CASSLGGTSGGQGREQYF
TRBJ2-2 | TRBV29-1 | CSVGDSNTGELFF
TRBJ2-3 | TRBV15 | CATSRFEGEDTQYF
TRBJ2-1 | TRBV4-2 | CASSQVSGGANEQFF
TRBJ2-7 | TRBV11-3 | CASSFFQGYEQYF
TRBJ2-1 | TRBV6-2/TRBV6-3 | CASSQASRAGYNEQFF
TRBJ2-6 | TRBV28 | CASTRQGGANVLTF
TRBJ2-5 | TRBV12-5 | CASGLANREETQYF
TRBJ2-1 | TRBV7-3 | CASSLQAGVYNEQFF
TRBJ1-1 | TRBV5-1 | CASSFLSGNTEAFF
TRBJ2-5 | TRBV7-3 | CASSSNRGGMEETQYF
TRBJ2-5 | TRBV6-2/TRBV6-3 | CASSYEGTGGEETQYF
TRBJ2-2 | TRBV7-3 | CASSFASGGQIGELFF
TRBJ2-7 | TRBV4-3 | CASSQRSTGPTYEQYF
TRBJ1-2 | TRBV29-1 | CSVGHTYGYTF
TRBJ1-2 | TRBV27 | CASRAPGQGNYGYTF
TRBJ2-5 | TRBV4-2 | CASSQSTGGQEETQYF
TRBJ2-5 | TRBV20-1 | CSARDGYQETQYF